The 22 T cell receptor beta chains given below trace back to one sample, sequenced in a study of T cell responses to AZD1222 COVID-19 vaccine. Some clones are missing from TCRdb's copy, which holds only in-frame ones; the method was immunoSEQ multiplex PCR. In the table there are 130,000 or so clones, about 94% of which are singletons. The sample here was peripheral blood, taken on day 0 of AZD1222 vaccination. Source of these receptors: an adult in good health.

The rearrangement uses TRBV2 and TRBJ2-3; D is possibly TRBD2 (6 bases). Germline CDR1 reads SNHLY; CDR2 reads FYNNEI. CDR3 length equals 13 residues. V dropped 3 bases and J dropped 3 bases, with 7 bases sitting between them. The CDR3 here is CASSETRTDTQYF. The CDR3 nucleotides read TGTGCCAGCAGTGAGACTAGGACAGATACGCAGTATTTT.

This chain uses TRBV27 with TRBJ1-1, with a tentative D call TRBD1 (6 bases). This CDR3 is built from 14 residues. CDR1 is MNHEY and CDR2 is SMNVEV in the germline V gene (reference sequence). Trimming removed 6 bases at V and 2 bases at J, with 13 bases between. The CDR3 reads CASRGGGLNTEAFF. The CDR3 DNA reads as TGTGCCAGCAGAGGGGGGGGGCTTAACACTGAAGCTTTCTTT.

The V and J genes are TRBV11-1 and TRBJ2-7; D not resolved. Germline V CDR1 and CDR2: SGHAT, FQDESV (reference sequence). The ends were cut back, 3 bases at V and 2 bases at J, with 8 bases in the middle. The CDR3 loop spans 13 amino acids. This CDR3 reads CASSLAQAYEQYF. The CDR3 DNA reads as TGTGCCAGCAGCTTGGCGCAGGCCTACGAGCAGTACTTC.

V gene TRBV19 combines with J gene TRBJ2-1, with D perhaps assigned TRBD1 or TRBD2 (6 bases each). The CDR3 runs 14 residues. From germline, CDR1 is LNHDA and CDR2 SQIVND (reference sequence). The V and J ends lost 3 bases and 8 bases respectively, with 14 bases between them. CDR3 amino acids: CASSMVGGLDEQFF. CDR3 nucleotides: TGTGCCAGTAGTATGGTAGGGGGGCTTGATGAGCAGTTCTTC.

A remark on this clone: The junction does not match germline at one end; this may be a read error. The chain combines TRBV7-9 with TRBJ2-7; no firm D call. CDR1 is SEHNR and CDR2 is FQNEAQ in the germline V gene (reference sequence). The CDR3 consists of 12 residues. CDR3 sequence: CASTLSPYEQYF. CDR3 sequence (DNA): TGTGCCAGCACCTTATCCCCCTACGAGCAGTACTTC.

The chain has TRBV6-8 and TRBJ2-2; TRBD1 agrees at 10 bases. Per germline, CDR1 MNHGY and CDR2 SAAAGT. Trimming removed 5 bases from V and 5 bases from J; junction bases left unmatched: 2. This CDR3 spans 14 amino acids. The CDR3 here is CASSRTGGTGELFF. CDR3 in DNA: TGTGCCAGCAGTCGGACAGGGGGAACCGGGGAGCTGTTTTTT.

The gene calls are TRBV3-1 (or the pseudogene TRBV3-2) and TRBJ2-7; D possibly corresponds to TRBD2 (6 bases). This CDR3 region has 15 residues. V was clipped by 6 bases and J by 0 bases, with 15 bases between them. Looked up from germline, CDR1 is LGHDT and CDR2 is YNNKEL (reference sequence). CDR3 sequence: CASSPNLEGSYEQYF. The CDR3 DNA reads TGTGCCAGCAGTCCGAATTTGGAGGGCTCCTACGAGCAGTACTTC.

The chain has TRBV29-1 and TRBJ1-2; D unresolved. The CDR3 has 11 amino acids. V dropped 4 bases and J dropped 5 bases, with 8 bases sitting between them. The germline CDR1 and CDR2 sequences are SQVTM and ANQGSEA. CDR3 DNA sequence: TGCAGCGTTGTTGGTAGATATGGCTACACCTTC. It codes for CSVVGRYGYTF. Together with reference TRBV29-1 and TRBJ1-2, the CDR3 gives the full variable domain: SAVISQKPSRDICQRGTSLTIQCQVDSQVTMMFWYRQQPGQSLTLIATANQGSEATYESGFVIDKFPISRPNLTFSTLTVSNMSPEDSSIYLCSVVGRYGYTFGSGTRLTVV.

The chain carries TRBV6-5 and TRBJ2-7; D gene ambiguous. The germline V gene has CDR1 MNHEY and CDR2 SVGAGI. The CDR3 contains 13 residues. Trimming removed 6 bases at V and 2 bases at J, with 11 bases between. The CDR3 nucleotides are TGTGCCAGCAGACAGACTGGGACCTACGAGCAGTACTTC. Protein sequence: CASRQTGTYEQYF.

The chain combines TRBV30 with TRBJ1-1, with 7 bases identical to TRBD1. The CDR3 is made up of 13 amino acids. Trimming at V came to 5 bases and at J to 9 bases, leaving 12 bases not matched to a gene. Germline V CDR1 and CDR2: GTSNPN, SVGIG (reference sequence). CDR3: CAWAEGAHGKAFF. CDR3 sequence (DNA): TGTGCCTGGGCAGAGGGGGCGCATGGGAAAGCTTTCTTT.

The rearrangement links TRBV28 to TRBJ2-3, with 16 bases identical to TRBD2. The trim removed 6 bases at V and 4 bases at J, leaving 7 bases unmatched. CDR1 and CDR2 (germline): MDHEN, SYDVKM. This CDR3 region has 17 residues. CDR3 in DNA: TGTGCCAGCAGACTCGAAGGGACTAGCGGGAGGGCAGATACGCAGTATTTT. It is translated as CASRLEGTSGRADTQYF.

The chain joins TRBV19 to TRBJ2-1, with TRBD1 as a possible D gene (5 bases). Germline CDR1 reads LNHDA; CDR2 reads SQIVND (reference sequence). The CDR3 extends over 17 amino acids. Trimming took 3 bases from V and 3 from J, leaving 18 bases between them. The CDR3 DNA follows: TGTGCCAGTAGTATCGGCCTGAGTTTCAGGGACTACAATGAGCAGTTCTTC. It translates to CASSIGLSFRDYNEQFF.

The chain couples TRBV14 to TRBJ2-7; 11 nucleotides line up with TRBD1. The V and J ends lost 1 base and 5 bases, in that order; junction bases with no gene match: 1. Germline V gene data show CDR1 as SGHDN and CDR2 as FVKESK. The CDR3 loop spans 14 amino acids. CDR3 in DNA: TGTGCCAGCAGCCAAGGGACAGGGGGCGACGAGCAGTACTTC. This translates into CASSQGTGGDEQYF.

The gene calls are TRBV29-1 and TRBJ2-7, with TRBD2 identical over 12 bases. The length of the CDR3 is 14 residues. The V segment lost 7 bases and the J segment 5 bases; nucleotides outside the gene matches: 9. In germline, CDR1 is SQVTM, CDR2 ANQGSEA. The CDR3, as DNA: TGCAGCGGCCTGACTAGCGGGAGAGGCAACGAGCAGTACTTC. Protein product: CSGLTSGRGNEQYF.

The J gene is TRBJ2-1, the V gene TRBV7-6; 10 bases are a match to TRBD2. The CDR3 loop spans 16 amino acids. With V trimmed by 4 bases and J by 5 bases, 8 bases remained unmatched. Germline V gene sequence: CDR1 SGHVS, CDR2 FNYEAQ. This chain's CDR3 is CASSSLGLAGDNEQFF. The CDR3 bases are TGTGCCAGCAGCTCCTTAGGGCTAGCGGGAGACAATGAGCAGTTCTTC.

DNA of the CDR3: TGTGCCAGCAGCCTACTACAGGGGGGGTATGGCTACACCTTC. Translating it yields CASSLLQGGYGYTF. This chain uses TRBV7-2 with TRBJ1-2, with 8 bases aligning to TRBD1. This CDR3 spans 14 amino acids. Germline CDR1 is SGHTA and CDR2 is FQGNSA. The junction had 7 bases not matched to a gene; V was cut back by 5 bases and J by 5 bases.

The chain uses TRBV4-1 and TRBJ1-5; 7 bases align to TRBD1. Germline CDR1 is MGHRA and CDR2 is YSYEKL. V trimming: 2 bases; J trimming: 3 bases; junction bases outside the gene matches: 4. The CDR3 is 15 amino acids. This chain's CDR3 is CASSQWDSNNQPQHF. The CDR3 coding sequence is TGCGCCAGCAGCCAATGGGACAGCAACAATCAGCCCCAGCATTTT.

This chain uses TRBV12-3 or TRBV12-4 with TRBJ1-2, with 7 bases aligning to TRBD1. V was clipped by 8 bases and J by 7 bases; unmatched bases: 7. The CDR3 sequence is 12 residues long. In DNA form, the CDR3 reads TGTGCCAGCTCGGGGCAGGGGGGTGGCTACACCTTC. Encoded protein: CASSGQGGGYTF.

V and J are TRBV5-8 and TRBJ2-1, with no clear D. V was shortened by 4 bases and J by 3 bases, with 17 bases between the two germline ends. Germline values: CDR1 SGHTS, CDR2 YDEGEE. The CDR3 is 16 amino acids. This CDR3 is CASSRGQYQIYNEQFF. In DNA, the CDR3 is TGTGCCAGCAGCCGTGGCCAGTACCAAATCTACAATGAGCAGTTCTTC. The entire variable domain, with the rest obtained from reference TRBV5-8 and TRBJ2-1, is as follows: EAGVTQSPTHLIKTRGQQATLRCSPISGHTSVYWYQQALGLGLQFLLWYDEGEERNRGNFPPRFSGRQFPNYSSELNVNALELEDSALYLCASSRGQYQIYNEQFFGPGTRLTVL.

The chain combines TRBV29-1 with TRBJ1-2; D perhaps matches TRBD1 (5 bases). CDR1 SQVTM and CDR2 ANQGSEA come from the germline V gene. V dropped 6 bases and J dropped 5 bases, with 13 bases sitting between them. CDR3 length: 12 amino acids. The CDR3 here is CSVLEGSYGYTF. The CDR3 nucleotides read TGCAGCGTGTTGGAGGGGTCGTATGGCTACACCTTC.

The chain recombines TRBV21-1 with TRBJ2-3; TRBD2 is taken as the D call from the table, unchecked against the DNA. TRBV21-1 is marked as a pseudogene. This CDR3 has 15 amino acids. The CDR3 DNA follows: TGTGCCAGCAGCAACCCGCCGGGGAGCACAGATACGCAGTATTTT. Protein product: CASSNPPGSTDTQYF.

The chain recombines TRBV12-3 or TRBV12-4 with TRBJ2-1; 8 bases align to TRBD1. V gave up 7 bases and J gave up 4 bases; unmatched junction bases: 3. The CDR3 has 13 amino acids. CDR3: CASTWTGYNEQFF. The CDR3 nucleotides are TGTGCCAGCACTTGGACAGGGTACAATGAGCAGTTCTTC.